Each of the 19 T cell receptor beta chains below was sequenced from the same sample in a study of T cell repertoires in cytomegalovirus infection. These TCRs are of unknown antigen specificity. TCRdb analysed the reads with MiXCR anew, one entry per CDR3 protein. The sample contains 200,000 to 250,000 distinct CDR3 sequences, roughly 34% of which appear only once. The sequences come from CD8+ T cells from cultured PBMCs, collected from culture after CMV antigen stimulation. These receptors all come from a human donor in good health (CMV status not recorded). Some clones in this sample may be carry-over from other donors' samples.

This clonotype was picked up a small number of times. For the CDR3, the DNA is TGTGCCAGCAGCTTCGACAGGGGTAGTGAAAAACTGTTTTTT. This codes for CASSFDRGSEKLFF. This chain joins TRBV7-4 and TRBJ1-4, with 8 positions matching TRBD1. The ends lost 3 bases at V and 7 bases at J; junction bases unmatched: 4. Germline loops: CDR1 SGHVT, CDR2 SQSDAQ. This CDR3 region has 14 residues.

This clonotype was detected many times. V is TRBV7-8 and J is TRBJ2-1; D gene unclear. Trimming took off 5 bases at V and 7 bases at J, with 9 bases between the two ends. This CDR3 region has 12 residues. In germline, CDR1 is SGHVS, CDR2 FQNEAQ. CDR3 amino acids: CASSESGNEQFF. The CDR3, as DNA: TGTGCCAGCAGCGAAAGTGGGAATGAGCAGTTCTTC.

This clonotype was counted a few times. This chain connects TRBV10-3 to TRBJ2-3; 8 nucleotides match TRBD2. The V gene's germline CDR1 is ENHRY and CDR2 SYGVKD. Trimming at V came to 0 bases and at J to 0 bases, leaving 5 bases not matched to a gene. The CDR3 runs 17 residues. The DNA of the CDR3 is TGTGCCATCAGTGAGTCACCTAGCGGGTCTAGCACAGATACGCAGTATTTT. This sequence encodes CAISESPSGSSTDTQYF.

The gene calls are TRBV27 and TRBJ2-7, with no clear D. The germline V gene has CDR1 MNHEY and CDR2 SMNVEV (reference sequence). Trimming removed 8 bases at V and 3 bases at J, with 11 bases between. This CDR3 is 12 amino acids long. The CDR3 here is CASRRGSYEQYF. In nucleotides, the CDR3 is TGTGCCAGCCGCCGAGGAAGCTACGAGCAGTACTTC.

This clonotype appeared a few times. The rearrangement joins TRBV7-6 to TRBJ1-2; 8 positions agree with TRBD1. V gave up 1 base and J gave up 6 bases; unmatched junction bases: 4. The CDR3 consists of 14 residues. Germline V CDR1 and CDR2: SGHVS, FNYEAQ. The CDR3 nucleotides read TGTGCCAGCAGCTTAGGGTCGACAGGGGATGGCTACACCTTC. This encodes CASSLGSTGDGYTF.

This clonotype appeared a few times. This sequence joins TRBV11-2 and TRBJ2-7; D ambiguous. Germline CDR1 SGHAT, CDR2 FQNNGV. This CDR3 contains 12 residues. The V end lost 5 bases, the J end lost 5 bases, and 10 bases lay between the germline ends. The CDR3 DNA is TGTGCCAGCAGCCCTGGACCGGACGAGCAGTACTTC. Its translation is CASSPGPDEQYF.

This chain connects TRBV19 to TRBJ1-1; D gene unclear. The V gene lost 5 bases and the J gene lost 0 bases, with 10 bases spanning the gap. This CDR3 is built from 14 residues. The germline CDR1 and CDR2 sequences are LNHDA and SQIVND (reference sequence). The CDR3 coding sequence is TGTGCCAGTAGTCTTGTACACATGAACACTGAAGCTTTCTTT. Translating it yields CASSLVHMNTEAFF.

J is TRBJ1-4 and V is TRBV5-5; 7 bases map to TRBD1. The CDR3 runs to 15 residues. V shed 2 bases and J 5 bases; nucleotides not matched to a gene: 6. The germline gives CDR1 SGHKS, CDR2 YYEKEE (reference sequence). Written as DNA, the CDR3 is TGTGCCAGCAGCTTAGTTTCACAGGGGAATGAAAAACTGTTTTTT. This gives the protein CASSLVSQGNEKLFF.

This clonotype showed up just a few times. This sequence joins TRBV27 and TRBJ1-1, with D possibly being TRBD1 (6 bases). Trimming pared 5 bases from V and 0 bases from J, leaving 16 bases between. The CDR3 covers 16 residues. Germline values: CDR1 MNHEY, CDR2 SMNVEV (reference sequence). This CDR3 is CASSPSTGHMNTEAFF. CDR3 nucleotide sequence: TGTGCCAGCAGTCCCTCGACAGGACACATGAACACTGAAGCTTTCTTT.

Details on this clonotype: The junction and the germline gene differ at one end; a read error may be behind it. This chain links TRBV4-1 with TRBJ2-7, with 14 bases lining up with TRBD2. The V gene's germline CDR1 is MGHRA and CDR2 YSYEKL. This CDR3 region has 16 residues. CDR3 DNA: TGTGCCAGCAGCCAGTTCCCTGGACTAGCGGGAGGCGAGCAGTACTTC. This translates into CASSQFPGLAGGEQYF.

This clonotype came up a few times. V and J are TRBV3-1 and TRBJ2-7; 7 bases agree with TRBD1. The CDR3 has 14 residues. The germline V gene encodes CDR1 LGHDT and CDR2 YNNKEL (reference sequence). Trimming cost V 4 bases and J 3 bases; bases outside gene matches: 6. The DNA for the CDR3 is TGTGCCAGCAGCCCTCGGGACAGCATCTACGAGCAGTACTTC. It is translated as CASSPRDSIYEQYF.

There are a few counts of this clonotype. This chain uses TRBV20-1 with TRBJ2-1; no clear D gene. V was pared by 0 bases and J by 1 base, with 13 bases between. Germline CDR1 and CDR2: DFQATT and SNEGSKA (reference sequence). CDR3 length: 16 residues. CDR3 nucleotides: TGCAGTGCTAGAGATCTCCCCGGGTCTTCCTACAATGAGCAGTTCTTC. Translating gives CSARDLPGSSYNEQFF.

The V and J genes are TRBV7-6 and TRBJ2-3; D possibly uses TRBD1 or TRBD2 (7 bases each). CDR3 length: 16 residues. From germline, CDR1 is SGHVS and CDR2 FNYEAQ. Trimming stripped 5 bases from V and 0 bases from J, with 15 bases between. The CDR3 bases are TGTGCCAGCAGCCCCAGGGGGGGGAAAAGCACAGATACGCAGTATTTT. Translated, it gives CASSPRGGKSTDTQYF.

As regards this clonotype: A much larger clonotype is one base distant, so this may be a read error. V gene TRBV7-2 combines with J gene TRBJ1-2, with D perhaps matching TRBD1 (6 bases). The CDR3 has 15 residues. Germline CDR1 reads SGHTA; CDR2 reads FQGNSA. CDR3 DNA: TGTGCCAGCAGCTTAGGGGGGGCACGAAACTATGTCTACACCTTC. As protein: CASSLGGARNYVYTF.

The CDR3 region has the DNA TGTGCCAGCAGCCAAGTCCCGACAGGCGCGGGGATGGTAGGGCCCCAGCATTTT. Its protein is CASSQVPTGAGMVGPQHF. J is TRBJ1-5 and V is TRBV4-2; a possible D gene is TRBD1 (6 bases). Germline CDR1 and CDR2: LGHNA and YNFKEQ. The CDR3 consists of 18 residues. Deletions cut 1 base from V and 9 bases from J, with 25 bases between.

This chain connects TRBV28 to TRBJ2-2; 7 bases line up with TRBD2. Germline V lookup: CDR1 MDHEN, CDR2 SYDVKM. The V segment lost 2 bases and the J segment 0 bases; nucleotides outside the gene matches: 12. CDR3 size: 19 residues. This CDR3 is CASSLPPGREGANTGELFF. The CDR3 nucleotides read TGTGCCAGCAGTTTACCCCCCGGCAGGGAGGGCGCGAACACCGGGGAGCTGTTTTTT.

V usage is TRBV7-4 and J usage is TRBJ2-5; D unresolved. There are 15 residues in the CDR3. Germline V gene lookup returns CDR1 SGHVT and CDR2 SQSDAQ. Trimming removed 2 bases from V and 2 bases from J, with 12 bases in between. DNA of the CDR3: TGTGCCAGCAGCTTAAAACGGGCGGTTCAAGAGACCCAGTACTTC. Amino acid sequence: CASSLKRAVQETQYF.

This clonotype appeared a few times. The chain joins TRBV6-2 or TRBV6-3 to TRBJ1-1; 7 bases map to TRBD1. The germline V gene encodes CDR1 MNHEY and CDR2 SVGEGT. The CDR3 spans 14 residues. The V and J ends lost 5 bases and 3 bases, in that order; junction bases with no gene match: 6. The CDR3 coding sequence is TGTGCCAGCAGTCCCGGGACAGCTTACACTGAAGCTTTCTTT. It specifies CASSPGTAYTEAFF.

DNA of the CDR3: TGTGCCAGCAGCCTCACCCACTCCGGGACAGGACCCGACGAGCAGTACTTC. This codes for CASSLTHSGTGPDEQYF. The J gene is TRBJ2-7, the V gene TRBV3-1; 8 nucleotides match TRBD1. The CDR3 has 17 residues. Losses at the gene ends were 4 bases for V and 5 bases for J; bases not matched to a gene: 16. Per germline, CDR1 LGHDT and CDR2 YNNKEL (reference sequence).